The table lists the clone carrying this T cell receptor beta chain with a count of one. The antigen is not known. Patients aged 18 to 65 had newly diagnosed hyperthyroidism lasting under 2 months. Clinical symptoms, serum thyroxine, TRAb, thyroid ultrasound and orbital computed tomography informed diagnoses. Researchers amplified the TCR beta CDR3 regions from RNA transcripts. The TCR CDR3 was amplified in a first-round RT-PCR using the HTBI primer set. MiXCR, applied by TCRdb to the multiplex PCR reads, yields one record per CDR3 protein. In the table there are 750,000 to 950,000 distinct CDR3 sequences, over 35% of which are singletons. This entry comes from a study of T cells in Graves' hyperthyroidism and ophthalmopathy. Study-level information: Once the initial diagnosis was made, peripheral blood was obtained before any treatment.

Study conclusions and caveats: Blood also contained most expanded thyroid clonotypes above 0.001.

Trimming removed 4 bases at V and 7 bases at J, with 20 bases between. The CDR3 is 16 amino acids. Germline CDR1 and CDR2: SGHVS and FNYEAQ. The source is a man aged 18 to 30 with Graves' hyperthyroidism. Sequencing input: blood. The V call is TRBV7-6, the J call TRBJ1-3; tentative D call: TRBD1 (5 bases). CDR3 sequence reads: CASSYSSRDALNTIYF. The CDR3 DNA sequence: TGTGCCAGCAGCTATAGTAGCAGGGATGCCCTGAACACCATATATTTT.